The sequence of this T cell receptor beta chain was determined in a study of shared clonotypes between healthy human individuals (dated by TCRdb to the early 2020s). Concerning the study at large: A few men and two women, aged 18 to 49 years, made up the cohort. To estimate repertoire size and how much clonotype sharing occurs between individuals, the study deeply sequenced the blood TCR repertoires of several healthy adults. Leukapheresis yielded between about 0.94 and 8.9 billion PBMCs per donor. Per donor, three plates each were used for CD4 naive and CD4 memory, two for CD8 naive, and one for CD8 memory. Different laboratories and diverse techniques were used to prepare libraries and sequence TCR repertoires, to increase sequencing depth and limit assay-specific biases. Findings and caveats that apply to the study as a whole: Compared with non-shared clonotypes, the clonotypes found in all four sorted-subset donors had higher generation probabilities. Incomplete sequencing was indicated by rarefaction of sorted-subset datasets, despite the large sequencing depth. Estimated clonotype richness was generally larger for naive than for memory subsets. The small number of donors limited the genetic and exposure-history diversity represented. Across a handful of donors, 5% to 6% of naive CD4, 3% to 3.5% of naive CD8, under 2.5% of memory CD4, and under 0.45% of memory CD8 clonotypes were shared. Sampling was restricted to blood, and TCR repertoires in tissues likely differ from the TCR repertoires found in blood. Based on pairwise subsampling, the degree of clonotype sharing among donors was expected to be affected by sequencing depth.

The donors were healthy, HIV-negative adults who had no recently reported acute infections or vaccinations. Only Caucasian adults living in Nashville, Tennessee, USA were represented among the donors. CD4+ T cells were enriched through magnetic negative selection, after which naive cells were positively selected on CD45RA and the remaining negative fraction served as the memory subset. Blood was collected by leukapheresis, and PBMCs were isolated by Ficoll-Histopaque density gradient centrifugation and then cryopreserved in liquid nitrogen vapor phase. Analytical flow cytometry was used to check the purity and quantity of every magnetically sorted T cell population. Each sorted fraction had its genomic DNA isolated and then quantified by UV absorbance on a Nanodrop 2000c. Details on this clone: Its recognized antigen is unknown. The input lacks base qualities; no much larger clone sits a single base away.

Using the deep immunoSEQ assay, multiplex PCR amplified TCR CDR3 regions from genomic DNA. Extracted genomic DNA from each cell subset was distributed evenly across all wells of several immunoSEQ 96-well plates, and each plate was treated as a replicate. For sorted subsets, around 0.2 ug of genomic DNA, equivalent to roughly 30,000 T cell genomes, went into each replicate PCR. Purified libraries were measured with a Qubit 3.0 fluorometer, size-checked on a Bioanalyzer 2100, and measured again with the KAPA Library Quantification kit. Each immunoSEQ 96-well plate was sequenced on its own single-read 150-cycle Illumina NextSeq 550 flow cell. As for the authors' bioinformatics: Because only junctional sequences without quality scores were contained in the immunoSEQ output, filtering matching that applied to full-length reads could not be performed. To assign V/J genes and CDR3, sequences were annotated against IMGT germline references using PyIR, a Python wrapper for IgBLAST v1.9. Reads were filtered out if the reads had weak V/J assignments (E-value above 1e-6), no CDR3, stop codons, out-of-frame junctions, or ambiguous translated residues. V3J clonotypes were defined as sequences sharing an identical inferred V gene, J gene, and CDR3 amino acid sequence. To compute the percentage overlap between repertoires, the number of shared unique clonotypes was divided by the size of the smaller repertoire. Repertoire richness was assessed with RTK rarefaction, the Chao1 estimator, and Recon v2.1 estimates of unobserved clonotypes. For all TCRbeta clonotypes obtained by the gDNA method from a few donors, generation probabilities were computed with OLGA. The immuneACCESS repertoire file appears here via TCRdb, limited to in-frame rearrangements. These files lack a portion of the clones; in checked studies, under half of the deficit traces to unresolved V genes, and the cause of the others is not known. V and J calls and clone size are copied from that table; D and trimming were computed from the DNA. The sample includes under 2.5 million clones, with about nine tenths observed a single time. The ten most abundant clones make up more than 0.35% of the sample.

The sequence was collected from a man younger than 35 in good health. Some clones in this sample may be carry-over from other donors' samples. Material for sequencing was naive CD4+ T cells from PBMCs. The cell subset or site label for this specimen denotes: CD45RA+ positively selected.

The DNA reads as follows: TGTGCCAGCAGCGTAGACCAGGGTTACGGCACTGAAGCTTTCTTT. It is translated as CASSVDQGYGTEAFF. The chain joins TRBV9 to TRBJ1-1; TRBD1 is a weak D gene call, 5 bases matching. Trimming removed 0 bases from V and 4 bases from J, leaving 13 bases between the germline ends. The CDR3 holds 15 amino acids from the cysteine to the phenylalanine. CDR3 DNA only is kept here, 45 bases in frame from base 1. CDR1 and CDR2 (SGDLS, YYNGEE) derive from the germline V gene. The full variable domain, completed from the reference TRBV9 and TRBJ1-1 proteins outside the CDR3, reads DSGVTQTPKHLITATGQRVTLRCSPRSGDLSVYWYQQSLDQGLQFLIQYYNGEERAKGNILERFSAQQFPDLHSELNLSSLELGDSALYFCASSVDQGYGTEAFFGQGTRLTVV.